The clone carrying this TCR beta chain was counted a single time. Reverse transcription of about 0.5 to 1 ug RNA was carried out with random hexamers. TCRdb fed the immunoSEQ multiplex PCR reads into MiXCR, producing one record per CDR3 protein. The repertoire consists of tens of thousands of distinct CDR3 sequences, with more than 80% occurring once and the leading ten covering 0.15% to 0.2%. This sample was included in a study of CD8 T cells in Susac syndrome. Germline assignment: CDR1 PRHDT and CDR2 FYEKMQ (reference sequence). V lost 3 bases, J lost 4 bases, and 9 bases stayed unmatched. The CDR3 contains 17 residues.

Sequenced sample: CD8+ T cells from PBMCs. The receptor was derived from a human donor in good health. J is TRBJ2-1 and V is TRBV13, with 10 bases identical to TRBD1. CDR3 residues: CASSFYPGTGDYNEQFF. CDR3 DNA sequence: TGTGCCAGCAGCTTCTACCCCGGGACAGGGGATTACAATGAGCAGTTCTTC.